The 29 T cell receptor beta chains presented below share a single source sample, sequenced in a study of OX40 agonist ivuxolimab in advanced cancers. Libraries were prepared by immunoSEQ multiplex PCR; TCRdb keeps only in-frame clonotypes and omits some of them. The table records 75,000 to 100,000 clones, about 90% of them present only once. The specimen was CD4+ or CD8+ T cells sorted from blood, collected in a trial of the OX40 agonist ivuxolimab. The source of these receptors is an adult with an advanced solid tumor such as melanoma, head and neck, liver or kidney cancer.

The chain carries TRBV11-3 and TRBJ2-1; possible D gene TRBD2, 6 bases. V was clipped by 1 base and J by 6 bases, with 10 bases between them. The CDR3 length is 14 residues. Germline CDR1 is SGHNT and CDR2 is YENEEA. The CDR3, as DNA: TGTGCCAGCAGCTTAGCTGGCGGGGCCAATGAGCAGTTCTTC. It encodes CASSLAGGANEQFF.

The chain uses TRBV5-1 and TRBJ2-7; D remains ambiguous. V gave up 0 bases and J gave up 1 base, with 8 bases separating them. Germline CDR1 and CDR2: SGHRS and YFSETQ. The CDR3 is 14 amino acids. CDR3 sequence reads: CASSLDARSYEQYF. The CDR3 DNA is TGCGCCAGCAGCTTGGACGCCAGATCCTACGAGCAGTACTTC.

As for this clone: At one boundary the junction diverges from the germline segment, which might be a read error. The chain combines TRBV28 with TRBJ2-7; 9 bases are a match to TRBD2. Germline assignment: CDR1 MDHEN and CDR2 SYDVKM. This CDR3 has 13 residues. CDR3: CASSFSSGIFYHF. In DNA form, the CDR3 reads TGTGCCAGCAGTTTTTCTAGCGGGATATTCTACCACTTC.

This chain links TRBV19 with TRBJ2-5, with D hard to call. This CDR3 region has 15 residues. Trimming cost V 2 bases and J 1 base, with 11 bases left between them. The V gene's germline CDR1 is LNHDA and CDR2 SQIVND (reference sequence). The CDR3 DNA reads as TGTGCCAGTAGTATATCGTGGCTATCCCAAGAGACCCAGTACTTC. This gives the protein CASSISWLSQETQYF.

This chain uses TRBV10-2 with TRBJ2-4; 8 bases agree with TRBD2. The CDR3 is 15 amino acids. Germline trimming cut 8 bases from V and 0 bases from J; bases unmatched to any gene: 6. The V gene's germline CDR1 is WSHSY and CDR2 SAAADI. The CDR3 region is CASGFAGGAKNIQYF. The CDR3 DNA reads as TGCGCCAGCGGGTTCGCGGGAGGAGCCAAAAACATTCAGTACTTC.

The chain carries TRBV4-1 and TRBJ1-5; D gene unclear. CDR1 and CDR2 (germline): MGHRA, YSYEKL. V dropped 1 base and J dropped 4 bases, with 8 bases sitting between them. The CDR3 has 14 residues. CDR3 in DNA: TGCGCCAGCAGCCAAGCCCCCGCTAATCAGCCCCAGCATTTT. Protein sequence: CASSQAPANQPQHF.

This chain connects TRBV7-8 to TRBJ1-1; TRBD1 is a possible D gene (5 bases). Germline CDR1 reads SGHVS; CDR2 reads FQNEAQ. This CDR3 has 15 amino acids. V was pared by 6 bases and J by 1 base, with 15 bases between. CDR3 amino acids: CASSSAGRGNTEAFF. In DNA form, the CDR3 reads TGTGCCAGCAGTTCAGCCGGAAGGGGGAACACTGAAGCTTTCTTT.

The gene calls are TRBV9 and TRBJ2-7; 8 nucleotides match TRBD1. Germline-derived CDR1 and CDR2 are SGDLS and YYNGEE. J gave up 2 bases and V 4 bases, and 5 bases lay outside the gene matches. The CDR3 covers 14 residues. The CDR3 loop is CASSRQGTTYEQYF. DNA of the CDR3: TGTGCCAGCAGCCGACAGGGGACAACCTACGAGCAGTACTTC.

This clone has only one observation. The chain couples TRBV11-3 to TRBJ2-1; perhaps TRBD2 as D (6 bases). V gave up 0 bases and J gave up 7 bases, with 19 bases separating them. CDR1 and CDR2 (germline): SGHNT, YENEEA. The CDR3 consists of 17 residues. The CDR3 reads CASSLDLGGNLRNEQFF. The CDR3 bases are TGTGCCAGCAGCTTAGATCTCGGCGGGAACCTAAGGAATGAGCAGTTCTTC.

The V gene is TRBV11-1, the J gene TRBJ1-1; unclear D gene. V shed 3 bases and J shed 0 bases, with 11 bases lying between them. The CDR3 has 15 residues. Germline V CDR1 and CDR2: SGHAT, FQDESV (reference sequence). The chain's CDR3 is CASSFASQMNTEAFF. The CDR3 DNA reads TGTGCCAGCAGCTTCGCCAGTCAAATGAACACTGAAGCTTTCTTT.

This rearrangement joins TRBV25-1 to TRBJ1-6; TRBD1 is a possible D gene (5 bases). V lost 6 bases and J 0 bases, leaving 15 bases between the germline ends. CDR3 length equals 17 residues. CDR1 and CDR2 from the germline V gene are MGHDK and SYGVNS. CDR3 region: CASRQSGQRSYNSPLHF. The CDR3 nucleotides read TGTGCCAGCAGACAATCAGGGCAACGCTCCTATAATTCACCCCTCCACTTT.

The V gene is TRBV30, the J gene TRBJ1-2; possibly TRBD1 for D (5 bases). The CDR3 extends over 12 amino acids. Germline CDR1 GTSNPN, CDR2 SVGIG (reference sequence). Trimming shortened V by 3 bases and J by 7 bases, and 12 bases separated the two germline ends. The CDR3 DNA reads as TGTGCCTGGAGGGAGCCGGGGGGTGGCTACACCTTC. It specifies CAWREPGGGYTF.

The chain uses TRBV4-3 and TRBJ2-1, with TRBD2 matching 8 bases. Losses at the gene ends were 4 bases for V and 7 bases for J; bases not matched to a gene: 15. This CDR3 has 17 amino acids. From germline, CDR1 is LGHNA and CDR2 YSLEER. As DNA, the CDR3 is TGCGCCAGCAGCCGGAGCGGGAAGCGGGAGTCGGGGAATGAGCAGTTCTTC. Its translation is CASSRSGKRESGNEQFF.

The rearrangement joins TRBV11-3 to TRBJ2-5, with D possibly being TRBD1 (6 bases). The CDR3 loop spans 16 amino acids. V lost 1 base, J lost 3 bases, and 15 bases lay in between. Germline V gene sequence: CDR1 SGHNT, CDR2 YENEEA. The CDR3 is CASSLGPGHREETQYF. CDR3 DNA sequence: TGTGCCAGCAGCTTAGGGCCGGGACACCGAGAAGAGACCCAGTACTTC.

V is TRBV28 and J is TRBJ1-4; 10 bases are shared with TRBD1. The V and J ends lost 5 bases and 4 bases, in that order; junction bases with no gene match: 7. CDR1 is MDHEN and CDR2 is SYDVKM in the germline V gene. This CDR3 contains 16 residues. CDR3 sequence reads: CASSRTGGRGNEKLFF. CDR3 DNA sequence: TGTGCCAGCAGTCGGACAGGGGGACGGGGTAATGAAAAACTGTTTTTT.

The chain is built from TRBV4-2 and TRBJ2-1; 11 bases line up with TRBD2. This CDR3 spans 15 amino acids. Per germline, CDR1 LGHNA and CDR2 YNFKEQ. Trimming took 1 base from V and 9 from J; bases not matched to a gene: 5. Written as DNA, the CDR3 is TGTGCCAGCAGCCAAGTACTAGCGGGAGAGGGTGAGCAGTTCTTC. Amino acids: CASSQVLAGEGEQFF.

Written as DNA, the CDR3 is TGTGCCAGCAGCTCCAGGGCGGTAAACCCCTACGAGCAGTACTTC. Translating it yields CASSSRAVNPYEQYF. The chain joins TRBV7-2 to TRBJ2-7, with D maybe TRBD1 (5 bases). With 4 bases removed from V and 2 bases from J, the gap between germline ends came to 15 bases. CDR3 length: 15 residues. CDR1 and CDR2 from the germline V gene are SGHTA and FQGNSA.

The chain is built from TRBV28 and TRBJ2-6, with no clear D. The germline V gene has CDR1 MDHEN and CDR2 SYDVKM. The CDR3 has 16 amino acids. Trimming removed 3 bases at V and 0 bases at J, with 9 bases between. CDR3 protein: CASSFVDSSGANVLTF. CDR3 in DNA: TGTGCCAGCAGTTTCGTCGATTCCTCTGGGGCCAACGTCCTGACTTTC. Looking up the rest from reference TRBV28 and TRBJ2-6 gives the full variable domain: DVKVTQSSRYLVKRTGEKVFLECVQDMDHENMFWYRQDPGLGLRLIYFSYDVKMKEKGDIPEGYSVSREKKERFSLILESASTNQTSMYLCASSFVDSSGANVLTFGAGSRLTVL.

The chain carries TRBV19 and TRBJ2-1, with TRBD2 matching 14 bases. The CDR3 contains 15 residues. Trimming removed 6 bases from V and 8 bases from J; junction bases left unmatched: 6. Looked up from germline, CDR1 is LNHDA and CDR2 is SQIVND (reference sequence). This CDR3 is CASRPGLAGVDEQFF. For the CDR3, the DNA is TGTGCCAGTAGGCCGGGACTAGCGGGAGTGGATGAGCAGTTCTTC.

The rearrangement joins TRBV7-2 to TRBJ1-1, with D hard to call. Germline loops: CDR1 SGHTA, CDR2 FQGNSA. This CDR3 region has 15 residues. The germline V and J ends were trimmed by 5 bases and 0 bases, with 13 bases remaining between them. The CDR3 region is CASSRAQLMNTEAFF. CDR3 bases: TGTGCCAGCAGCCGGGCCCAATTGATGAACACTGAAGCTTTCTTT.

V usage is TRBV4-3 and J usage is TRBJ2-2, with 8 bases that match TRBD2. The CDR3 spans 17 residues. Germline V lookup: CDR1 LGHNA, CDR2 YSLEER. Trimming cost V 4 bases and J 6 bases; bases outside gene matches: 13. CDR3 residues: CASSPTNQREYSGELFF. The CDR3 DNA follows: TGCGCCAGCAGCCCCACTAACCAGCGGGAGTACTCCGGGGAGCTGTTTTTT.

The chain is built from TRBV11-2 and TRBJ2-3, with D tentatively TRBD2 (5 bases). The germline V gene has CDR1 SGHAT and CDR2 FQNNGV. The length of the CDR3 is 15 residues. Trimming shortened V by 4 bases and J by 7 bases, and 18 bases separated the two germline ends. In DNA form, the CDR3 reads TGTGCCAGCAGCTCGGTCCGGGGTCGTAGGAATACGCAGTATTTT. This sequence encodes CASSSVRGRRNTQYF.

This chain joins TRBV7-9 and TRBJ2-1; no reliable D call. CDR1 is SEHNR, CDR2 FQNEAQ, per germline (reference sequence). The CDR3 totals 15 residues. The V gene lost 3 bases and the J gene lost 0 bases, with 9 bases spanning the gap. CDR3 amino acids: CASSLVLSSYNEQFF. The CDR3 nucleotides read TGTGCCAGCAGCTTGGTCTTAAGCTCCTACAATGAGCAGTTCTTC.

The chain links TRBV11-2 to TRBJ1-1; D gene uncertain. This CDR3 comprises 14 residues. Trimming cost V 4 bases and J 1 base, with 10 bases left between them. The germline gives CDR1 SGHAT, CDR2 FQNNGV. The chain's CDR3 is CASSYTSANTEAFF. As DNA, the CDR3 is TGTGCCAGCAGCTACACATCGGCGAACACTGAAGCTTTCTTT.

This clone was found a few times. The CDR3 bases are TGTGCCAGCAGCTTAAGGCTGACTAGCGGGAGAGGCGGGGGGCAGTTCTTC. Its protein is CASSLRLTSGRGGGQFF. The V gene is TRBV7-8, the J gene TRBJ2-1, with TRBD2 matching 12 bases. The length of the CDR3 is 17 residues. V shed 2 bases, J shed 12 bases, and the junction held 14 bases outside the gene matches. Germline V gives CDR1 SGHVS, CDR2 FQNEAQ.

The CDR3 spells CASRLAGVGGEQYF. CDR3 nucleotides: TGTGCCAGCAGGCTAGCGGGAGTGGGGGGCGAGCAGTACTTC. J is TRBJ2-7 and V is TRBV28, with TRBD2 identical over 10 bases. Germline CDR1 reads MDHEN; CDR2 reads SYDVKM. The V segment lost 6 bases and the J segment 6 bases; nucleotides outside the gene matches: 8. This CDR3 region has 14 residues.

J is TRBJ1-1 and V is TRBV7-2; D gene unclear. The V gene lost 1 base and the J gene lost 0 bases, with 9 bases spanning the gap. Germline values: CDR1 SGHTA, CDR2 FQGNSA. The CDR3 loop spans 15 amino acids. The CDR3 here is CASSLEGYMNTEAFF. The CDR3 DNA follows: TGTGCCAGCAGCTTAGAGGGATACATGAACACTGAAGCTTTCTTT.

This sequence joins TRBV7-3 and TRBJ2-2; D perhaps matches TRBD1 (5 bases). V was trimmed by 7 bases and J by 2 bases, leaving 17 bases between them. Germline CDR1 reads SGHTA; CDR2 reads FQGTGA. CDR3 length: 16 residues. The CDR3 DNA follows: TGTGCCAGCACCAAAGTGGGGCCCCGCAACACCGGGGAGCTGTTTTTT. Its protein is CASTKVGPRNTGELFF. Full variable domain (remainder filled in from reference TRBV7-3 and TRBJ2-2): GAGVSQTPSNKVTEKGKYVELRCDPISGHTALYWYRQSLGQGPEFLIYFQGTGAADDSGLPNDRFFAVRPEGSVSTLKIQRTERGDSAVYLCASTKVGPRNTGELFFGEGSRLTVL.

V gene TRBV7-8 combines with J gene TRBJ2-7, with TRBD1 identical over 7 bases. Germline CDR1 reads SGHVS; CDR2 reads FQNEAQ. With 2 bases clipped from V and 0 bases from J, the junction kept 7 bases outside the gene matches. The CDR3 runs 16 residues. The CDR3 DNA follows: TGTGCCAGCAGCTTAAAAGACGGGACAGACTCCTACGAGCAGTACTTC. Translating it yields CASSLKDGTDSYEQYF.